Below, 3 T cell receptor beta chains from the same sample are listed, as sequenced in a study of blood T cell repertoires in COVID-19. Generated by immunoSEQ multiplex PCR, the TCRdb table keeps only in-frame clones and is missing some. The table lists 250,000 or so clones, 86% of them singletons, with roughly 1.7% in the top ten. The sample consisted of PBMCs or T cells enriched from blood (not recorded which). These receptors were obtained from a middle-aged man who had recovered from COVID-19.

This chain links TRBV7-7 with TRBJ2-3; TRBD2 matches 11 bases. Per germline, CDR1 SSHAT and CDR2 FNYEAQ (reference sequence). The CDR3 extends over 17 amino acids. The V gene end was trimmed by 5 bases and the J gene end by 6 bases; junction bases not matched to a gene: 13. The CDR3 protein is CASSPSLVAGGSDTQYF. CDR3 DNA sequence: TGTGCCAGCAGCCCATCATTGGTAGCGGGAGGGTCGGATACGCAGTATTTT.

The chain links TRBV6-2 or TRBV6-3 to TRBJ2-3; TRBD2 matches at 8 bases. This CDR3 is built from 16 residues. V shed 2 bases, J shed 5 bases, and the junction held 9 bases outside the gene matches. The germline gives CDR1 MNHEY, CDR2 SVGEGT. Written as DNA, the CDR3 is TGTGCCAGCAGTTACCCACCGGGGGGGCGGGAAGATACGCAGTATTTT. This encodes CASSYPPGGREDTQYF.

This rearrangement joins TRBV28 to TRBJ1-3; D gene ambiguous. The CDR3 covers 16 residues. V gave up 4 bases and J gave up 9 bases, with 22 bases separating them. CDR1 is MDHEN and CDR2 is SYDVKM in the germline V gene. In nucleotides, the CDR3 is TGTGCCAGCAGTTCCCCGGGAAAGGATATCTCGCGCACCATATATTTT. It yields the protein CASSSPGKDISRTIYF. Complete variable domain (other parts from reference TRBV28 and TRBJ1-3): DVKVTQSSRYLVKRTGEKVFLECVQDMDHENMFWYRQDPGLGLRLIYFSYDVKMKEKGDIPEGYSVSREKKERFSLILESASTNQTSMYLCASSSPGKDISRTIYFGEGSWLTVV.